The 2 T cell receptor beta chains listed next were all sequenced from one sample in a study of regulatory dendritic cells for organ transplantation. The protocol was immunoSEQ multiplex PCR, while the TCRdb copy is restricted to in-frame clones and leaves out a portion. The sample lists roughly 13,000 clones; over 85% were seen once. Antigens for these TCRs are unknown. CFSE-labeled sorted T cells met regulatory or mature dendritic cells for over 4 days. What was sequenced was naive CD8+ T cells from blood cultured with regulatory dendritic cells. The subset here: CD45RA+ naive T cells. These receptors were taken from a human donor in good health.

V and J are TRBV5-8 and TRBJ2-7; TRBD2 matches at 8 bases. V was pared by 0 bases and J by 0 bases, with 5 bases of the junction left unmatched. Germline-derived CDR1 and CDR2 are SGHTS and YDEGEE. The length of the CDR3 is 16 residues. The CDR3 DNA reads TGTGCCAGCAGCTTGGCTGGCCGGGAGGGCTCCTACGAGCAGTACTTC. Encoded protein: CASSLAGREGSYEQYF.

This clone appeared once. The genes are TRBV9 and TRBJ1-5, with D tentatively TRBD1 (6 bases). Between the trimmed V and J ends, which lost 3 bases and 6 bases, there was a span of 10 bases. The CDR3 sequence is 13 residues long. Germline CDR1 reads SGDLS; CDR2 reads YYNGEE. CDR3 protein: CASSEQGGQPQHF. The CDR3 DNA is TGTGCCAGCAGCGAACAGGGAGGTCAGCCCCAGCATTTT. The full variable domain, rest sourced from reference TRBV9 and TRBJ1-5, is DSGVTQTPKHLITATGQRVTLRCSPRSGDLSVYWYQQSLDQGLQFLIQYYNGEERAKGNILERFSAQQFPDLHSELNLSSLELGDSALYFCASSEQGGQPQHFGDGTRLSIL.